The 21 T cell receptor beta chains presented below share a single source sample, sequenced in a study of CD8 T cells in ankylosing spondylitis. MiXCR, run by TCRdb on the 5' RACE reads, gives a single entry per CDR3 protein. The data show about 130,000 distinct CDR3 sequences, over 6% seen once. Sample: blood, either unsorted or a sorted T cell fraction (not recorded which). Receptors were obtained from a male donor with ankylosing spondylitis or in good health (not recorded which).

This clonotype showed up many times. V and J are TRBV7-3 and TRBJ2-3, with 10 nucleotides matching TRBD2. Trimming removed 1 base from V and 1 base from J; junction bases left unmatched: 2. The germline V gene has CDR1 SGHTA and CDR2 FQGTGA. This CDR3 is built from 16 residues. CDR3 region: CASSLKGTSGTDTQYF. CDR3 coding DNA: TGTGCCAGCAGCTTAAAAGGGACTAGCGGCACAGATACGCAGTATTTT.

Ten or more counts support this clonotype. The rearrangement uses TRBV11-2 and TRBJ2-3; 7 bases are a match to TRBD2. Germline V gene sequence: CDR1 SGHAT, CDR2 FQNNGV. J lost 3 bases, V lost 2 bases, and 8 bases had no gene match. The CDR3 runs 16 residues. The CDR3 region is CASSLFRRENTDTQYF. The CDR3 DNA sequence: TGTGCCAGCAGCTTATTCCGGCGGGAGAATACAGATACGCAGTATTTT. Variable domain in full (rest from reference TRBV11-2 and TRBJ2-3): EAGVAQSPRYKIIEKRQSVAFWCNPISGHATLYWYQQILGQGPKLLIQFQNNGVVDDSQLPKDRFSAERLKGVDSTLKIQPAKLEDSAVYLCASSLFRRENTDTQYFGPGTRLTVL.

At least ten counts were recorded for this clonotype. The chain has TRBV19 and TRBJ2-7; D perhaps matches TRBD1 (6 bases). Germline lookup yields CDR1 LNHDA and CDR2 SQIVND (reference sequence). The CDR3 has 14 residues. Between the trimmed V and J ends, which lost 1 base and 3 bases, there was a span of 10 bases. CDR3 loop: CASSIAGVFYEQYF. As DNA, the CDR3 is TGTGCCAGTAGTATAGCAGGGGTCTTCTACGAGCAGTACTTC.

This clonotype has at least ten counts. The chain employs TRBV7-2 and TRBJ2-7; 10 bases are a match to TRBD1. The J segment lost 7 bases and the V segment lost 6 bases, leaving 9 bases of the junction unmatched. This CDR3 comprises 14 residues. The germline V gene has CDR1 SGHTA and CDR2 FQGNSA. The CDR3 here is CASRRTGGSLEQYF. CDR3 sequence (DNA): TGTGCCAGCAGACGGACAGGGGGTTCTTTGGAGCAGTACTTC.

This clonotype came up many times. The CDR3 DNA sequence: TGCAGTGCTAGACAGGCCACAGATACGCAGTATTTT. Its protein product is CSARQATDTQYF. V gene TRBV20-1 combines with J gene TRBJ2-3; no clear D. The CDR3 length is 12 residues. V lost 2 bases and J lost 2, with 5 bases in between. Germline V gene sequence: CDR1 DFQATT, CDR2 SNEGSKA (reference sequence).

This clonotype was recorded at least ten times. The CDR3 reads CASSPYRGLGETQYF. The CDR3 DNA is TGTGCCAGCAGTCCCTACAGGGGGCTGGGGGAGACCCAGTACTTC. The chain couples TRBV6-1 to TRBJ2-5; TRBD1 matches 9 bases. In germline, CDR1 is MNHNS, CDR2 SASEGT. This CDR3 region has 15 residues. Trimming took 5 bases from V and 5 from J; bases not matched to a gene: 9.

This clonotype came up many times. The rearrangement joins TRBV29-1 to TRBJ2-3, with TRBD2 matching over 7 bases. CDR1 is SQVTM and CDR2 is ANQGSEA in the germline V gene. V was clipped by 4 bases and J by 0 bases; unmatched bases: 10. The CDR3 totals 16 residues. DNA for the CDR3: TGCAGCGTTGGGGCTAGCGGAAGTTCTAGCACAGATACGCAGTATTTT. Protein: CSVGASGSSSTDTQYF.

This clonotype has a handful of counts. CDR3: CASSQLAGVSDTQYF. In nucleotides, the CDR3 is TGCGCCAGCAGCCAACTAGCGGGGGTGTCGGATACGCAGTATTTT. J is TRBJ2-3 and V is TRBV5-1, with TRBD2 identical over 11 bases. Germline assignment: CDR1 SGHRS and CDR2 YFSETQ. CDR3 length equals 15 residues. V lost 4 bases and J lost 6; bases outside the gene matches: 7.

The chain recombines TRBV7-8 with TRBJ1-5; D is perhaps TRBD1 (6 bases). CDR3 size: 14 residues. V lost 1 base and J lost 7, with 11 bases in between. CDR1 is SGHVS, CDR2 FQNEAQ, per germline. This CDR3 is CASSLGTEWQPQHF. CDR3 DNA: TGTGCCAGCAGCTTAGGGACAGAATGGCAGCCCCAGCATTTT.

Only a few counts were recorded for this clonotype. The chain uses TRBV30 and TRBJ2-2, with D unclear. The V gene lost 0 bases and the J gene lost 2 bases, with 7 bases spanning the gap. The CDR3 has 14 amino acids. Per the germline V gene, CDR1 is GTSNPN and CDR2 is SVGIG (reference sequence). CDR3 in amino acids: CAWSVARNTGELFF. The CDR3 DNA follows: TGTGCCTGGAGTGTAGCACGTAACACCGGGGAGCTGTTTTTT.

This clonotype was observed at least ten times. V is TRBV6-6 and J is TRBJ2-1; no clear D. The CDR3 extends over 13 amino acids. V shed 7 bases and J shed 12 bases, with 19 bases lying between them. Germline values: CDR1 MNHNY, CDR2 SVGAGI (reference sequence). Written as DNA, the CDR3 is TGTGCCAGCACCCCCGCATCCAGAGTGGGGCAGTTCTTC. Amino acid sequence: CASTPASRVGQFF.

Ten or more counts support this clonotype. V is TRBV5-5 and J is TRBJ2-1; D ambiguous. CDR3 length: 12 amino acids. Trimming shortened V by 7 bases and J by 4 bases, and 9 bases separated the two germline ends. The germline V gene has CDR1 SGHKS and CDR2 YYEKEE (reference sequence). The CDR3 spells CASSHPYNEQFF. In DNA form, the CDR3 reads TGTGCCAGCTCCCACCCGTACAATGAGCAGTTCTTC. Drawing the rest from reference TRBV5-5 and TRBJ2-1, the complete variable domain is DAGVTQSPTHLIKTRGQQVTLRCSPISGHKSVSWYQQVLGQGPQFIFQYYEKEERGRGNFPDRFSARQFPNYSSELNVNALLLGDSALYLCASSHPYNEQFFGPGTRLTVL.

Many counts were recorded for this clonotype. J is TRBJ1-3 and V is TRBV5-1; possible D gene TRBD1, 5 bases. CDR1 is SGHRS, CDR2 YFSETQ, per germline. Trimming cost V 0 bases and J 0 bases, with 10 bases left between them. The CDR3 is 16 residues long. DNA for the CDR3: TGCGCCAGCAGCTTGGGGACACAATTCTCTGGAAACACCATATATTTT. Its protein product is CASSLGTQFSGNTIYF.

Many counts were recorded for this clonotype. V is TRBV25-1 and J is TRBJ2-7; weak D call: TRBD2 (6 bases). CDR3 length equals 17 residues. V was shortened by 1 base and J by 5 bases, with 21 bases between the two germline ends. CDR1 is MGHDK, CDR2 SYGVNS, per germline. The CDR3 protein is CASSEWSVSAGRNEQYF. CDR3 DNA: TGTGCCAGCAGTGAATGGTCAGTGTCGGCAGGGAGGAACGAGCAGTACTTC.

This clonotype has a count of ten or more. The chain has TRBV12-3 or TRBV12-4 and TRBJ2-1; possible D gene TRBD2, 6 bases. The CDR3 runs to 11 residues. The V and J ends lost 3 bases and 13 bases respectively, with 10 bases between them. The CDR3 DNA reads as TGTGCCAGCAGTTTGCGGGATGCACAGTTCTTC. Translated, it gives CASSLRDAQFF.

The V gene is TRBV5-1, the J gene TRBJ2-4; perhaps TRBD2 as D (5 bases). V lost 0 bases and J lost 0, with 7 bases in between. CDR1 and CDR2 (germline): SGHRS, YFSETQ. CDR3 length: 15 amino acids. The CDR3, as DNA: TGCGCCAGCAGCTTGGAGCGGCTAGCCAAAAACATTCAGTACTTC. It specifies CASSLERLAKNIQYF. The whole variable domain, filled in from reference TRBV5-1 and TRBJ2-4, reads KAGVTQTPRYLIKTRGQQVTLSCSPISGHRSVSWYQQTPGQGLQFLFEYFSETQRNKGNFPGRFSGRQFSNSRSEMNVSTLELGDSALYLCASSLERLAKNIQYFGAGTRLSVL.

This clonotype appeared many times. CDR3 nucleotides: TGCAGCACCAGGGACGCGAATCAGCCCCAGCATTTT. It codes for CSTRDANQPQHF. This chain connects TRBV29-1 to TRBJ1-5; the D gene is possibly TRBD1 (5 bases). V shed 8 bases and J shed 4 bases, with 12 bases lying between them. Germline CDR1 and CDR2: SQVTM and ANQGSEA. CDR3 size: 12 residues.

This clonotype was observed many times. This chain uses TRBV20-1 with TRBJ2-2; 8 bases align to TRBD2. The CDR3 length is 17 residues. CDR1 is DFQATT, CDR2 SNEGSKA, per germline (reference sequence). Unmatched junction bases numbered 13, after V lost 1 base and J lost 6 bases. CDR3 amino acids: CSARGDGGAFLAGELFF. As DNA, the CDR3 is TGCAGTGCTAGAGGCGACGGGGGGGCCTTCCTCGCCGGGGAGCTGTTTTTT.

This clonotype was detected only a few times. CDR3 DNA sequence: TGCAGCGTTGACCTGGGGACAGGGGGCGTGGGCTCCTACGAGCAGTACTTC. Translation: CSVDLGTGGVGSYEQYF. V usage is TRBV29-1 and J usage is TRBJ2-7, with 12 bases aligning to TRBD1. The CDR3 is 17 residues long. The germline gives CDR1 SQVTM, CDR2 ANQGSEA. With 3 bases clipped from V and 0 bases from J, the junction kept 9 bases outside the gene matches.

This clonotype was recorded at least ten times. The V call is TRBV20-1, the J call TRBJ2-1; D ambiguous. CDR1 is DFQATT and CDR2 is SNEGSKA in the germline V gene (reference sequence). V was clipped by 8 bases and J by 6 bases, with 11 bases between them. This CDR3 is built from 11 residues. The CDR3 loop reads CSSRLGNEQFF. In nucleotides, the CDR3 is TGCAGTTCCCGGCTCGGCAATGAGCAGTTCTTC.

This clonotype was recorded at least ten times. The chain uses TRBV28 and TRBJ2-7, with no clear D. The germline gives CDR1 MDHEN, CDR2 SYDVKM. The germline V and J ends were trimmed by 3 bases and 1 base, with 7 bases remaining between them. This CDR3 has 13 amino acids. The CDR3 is CASSFRVSYEQYF. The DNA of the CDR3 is TGTGCCAGCAGTTTTAGGGTATCCTACGAGCAGTACTTC.